The sequence of this TCR beta chain was determined in a study of high-grade serous ovarian cancer treatment subgroups. Study information: Samples averaged roughly 14,000 reads and 7,500 or so unique TCR beta rearrangements.

Tumor tissue was taken before any definitive surgery or chemotherapy was given. The sample holds one count of this clone. The antigen is not known. The protocol was immunoSEQ multiplex PCR, while the TCRdb copy is restricted to in-frame clones and leaves out a portion. The sample contains approximately 5,000 clones, roughly 75% of which appear only once. Study-level points and caveats: Different patients shared almost no repertoire; same-patient tumors shared roughly 0.1 to 0.8.

This CDR3 is 14 amino acids long. V shed 6 bases and J shed 6 bases, with 16 bases lying between them. The germline V gene has CDR1 SEHNR and CDR2 FQNEAQ (reference sequence). Sequenced material: tumor tissue. The chain carries TRBV7-9 and TRBJ2-3; maybe TRBD2 (5 bases). The source is a human patient with high-grade serous ovarian cancer. CDR3 loop: CASRRKDPGDTQYF. The CDR3 DNA reads as TGTGCCAGCAGACGCAAAGACCCGGGGGATACGCAGTATTTT.